The following is a T cell receptor beta chain sequence with its context. The authors' processing: Amplification with reference gene primers provided the estimates of nucleated cell counts. TCRdb keeps only in-frame clones here, not all; method: immunoSEQ multiplex PCR. The V and J calls and the clone size are those of that table, but D and trimming were determined from the DNA. Of some 670,000 clones in the sample, around 89% were seen once. This entry comes from a study of blood T cell repertoires in COVID-19. Across the study: Acute-phase and convalescent COVID-19 samples originated in the United States, Italy and Spain.

Per the germline V gene, CDR1 is MNHEY and CDR2 is SVGEGT. The CDR3 runs to 17 residues. The V segment lost 5 bases and the J segment 0 bases; nucleotides outside the gene matches: 10. The chain joins TRBV6-2 or TRBV6-3 to TRBJ2-1, with 7 bases lining up with TRBD1. The sequenced sample consisted of peripheral blood. The origin of this receptor is a woman between 18 and 29 years old with acute or convalescent COVID-19. The CDR3 region is CASSVRDSPSSYNEQFF. In nucleotides, the CDR3 is TGTGCCAGCAGTGTAAGGGACAGCCCTAGCTCCTACAATGAGCAGTTCTTC.